The 7 T cell receptor beta chains below all came from one sample that was sequenced in a study of CD8+CD57+ T cells in acquired aplastic anemia. Genomic DNA constituted the template upon which TCR beta VDJ and CDR3 profiling was performed. TCRdb processed the reads anew with MiXCR; each CDR3 protein has one entry. Seen here are some 160,000 distinct CDR3 sequences, 48% observed once, and the top ten hold under 40%. All sequencing subjects had displayed CD8+CD57+ cell expansion on flow cytometry. Sequenced sample: sorted CD4+, CD8+, or CD8+CD57+ T cells (not recorded which) from PBMCs. All receptors derive from a human donor with aplastic anemia.

The rearrangement joins TRBV10-3 to TRBJ2-7; no definite D call. This CDR3 is 13 amino acids long. Trimming took 8 bases from V and 3 from J, leaving 14 bases between them. Germline CDR1 is ENHRY and CDR2 is SYGVKD. CDR3 sequence (DNA): TGTGCCATCTCCACGGGTACTGGCTACGAGCAGTACTTC. Its protein product is CAISTGTGYEQYF.

The rearrangement joins TRBV11-2 to TRBJ1-3; D not resolved. CDR3 length: 12 residues. Germline CDR1 reads SGHAT; CDR2 reads FQNNGV. V was shortened by 5 bases and J by 8 bases, with 10 bases between the two germline ends. CDR3 region: CASSQTWDTIYF. The CDR3 DNA reads as TGTGCCAGCAGCCAAACTTGGGACACCATATATTTT. Drawing the rest from reference TRBV11-2 and TRBJ1-3, the complete variable domain is EAGVAQSPRYKIIEKRQSVAFWCNPISGHATLYWYQQILGQGPKLLIQFQNNGVVDDSQLPKDRFSAERLKGVDSTLKIQPAKLEDSAVYLCASSQTWDTIYFGEGSWLTVV.

The sample holds many counts of this clonotype. The chain employs TRBV6-5 and TRBJ2-5; tentatively, D is TRBD1 (5 bases). The CDR3 extends over 13 amino acids. Germline CDR1 MNHEY, CDR2 SVGAGI. V was clipped by 2 bases and J by 3 bases, with 7 bases between them. CDR3: CASSYGREETQYF. The CDR3 nucleotides are TGTGCCAGCAGTTACGGCAGGGAAGAGACCCAGTACTTC.

The chain recombines TRBV27 with TRBJ2-2, with D tentatively TRBD2 (6 bases). The CDR3 is 13 residues long. Trimming removed 4 bases at V and 6 bases at J, with 9 bases between. Germline CDR1 reads MNHEY; CDR2 reads SMNVEV (reference sequence). DNA for the CDR3: TGTGCCAGCAGTTCGTCGGGGGCCGGGGAGCTGTTTTTT. Encoded protein: CASSSSGAGELFF.

This clonotype was seen only a few times. V is TRBV7-2 and J is TRBJ2-3; the D is unclear. V gave up 7 bases and J gave up 6 bases, with 14 bases separating them. Germline lookup yields CDR1 SGHTA and CDR2 FQGNSA. This CDR3 has 13 residues. As DNA, the CDR3 is TGTGCCAGCAACCTTCAGTCCGAGGATACGCAGTATTTT. It yields the protein CASNLQSEDTQYF.

The gene calls are TRBV20-1 and TRBJ2-5; possibly TRBD2 for D (6 bases). With 6 bases removed from V and 1 base from J, the gap between germline ends came to 9 bases. From germline, CDR1 is DFQATT and CDR2 SNEGSKA (reference sequence). The CDR3 runs 12 residues. The CDR3 sequence is CSARDLQETQYF. Written as DNA, the CDR3 is TGCAGTGCGCGGGACCTCCAAGAGACCCAGTACTTC.

The rearrangement joins TRBV7-8 to TRBJ1-3, with unresolved D. Per germline, CDR1 SGHVS and CDR2 FQNEAQ. This CDR3 has 14 amino acids. Trimming removed 1 base from V and 0 bases from J, with 4 bases in between. The CDR3 is CASSLGVSGNTIYF. The CDR3 nucleotides read TGTGCCAGCAGCTTAGGAGTCTCTGGAAACACCATATATTTT.